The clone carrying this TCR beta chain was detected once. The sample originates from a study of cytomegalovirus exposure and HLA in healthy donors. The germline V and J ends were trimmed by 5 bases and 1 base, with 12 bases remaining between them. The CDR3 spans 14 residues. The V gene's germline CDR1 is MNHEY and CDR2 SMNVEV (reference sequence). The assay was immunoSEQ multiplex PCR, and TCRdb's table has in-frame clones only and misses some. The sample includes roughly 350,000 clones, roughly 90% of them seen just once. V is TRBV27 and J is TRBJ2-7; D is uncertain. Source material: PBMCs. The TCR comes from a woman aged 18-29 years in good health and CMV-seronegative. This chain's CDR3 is CASSLDSTSYEQYF. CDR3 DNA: TGTGCCAGCAGTCTCGATTCTACTTCCTACGAGCAGTACTTC.